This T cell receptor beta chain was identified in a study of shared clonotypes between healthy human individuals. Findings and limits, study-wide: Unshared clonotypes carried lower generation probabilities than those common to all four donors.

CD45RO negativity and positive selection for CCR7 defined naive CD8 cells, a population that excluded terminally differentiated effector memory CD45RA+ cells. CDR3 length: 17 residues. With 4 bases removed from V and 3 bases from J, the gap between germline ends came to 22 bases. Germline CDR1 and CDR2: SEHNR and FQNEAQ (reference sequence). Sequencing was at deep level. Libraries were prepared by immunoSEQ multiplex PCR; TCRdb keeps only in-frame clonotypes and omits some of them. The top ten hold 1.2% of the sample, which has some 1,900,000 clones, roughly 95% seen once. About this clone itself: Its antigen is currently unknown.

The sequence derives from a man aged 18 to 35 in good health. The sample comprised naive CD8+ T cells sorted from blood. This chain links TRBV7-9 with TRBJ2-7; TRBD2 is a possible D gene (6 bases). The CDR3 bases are TGTGCCAGCAGCTGGGGGGACGAGCAGGGAGGATTCTACGAGCAGTACTTC. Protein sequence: CASSWGDEQGGFYEQYF. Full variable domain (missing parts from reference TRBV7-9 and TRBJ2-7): DTGVSQNPRHKITKRGQNVTFRCDPISEHNRLYWYRQTLGQGPEFLTYFQNEAQLEKSRLLSDRFSAERPKGSFSTLEIQRTEQGDSAMYLCASSWGDEQGGFYEQYFGPGTRLTVT.